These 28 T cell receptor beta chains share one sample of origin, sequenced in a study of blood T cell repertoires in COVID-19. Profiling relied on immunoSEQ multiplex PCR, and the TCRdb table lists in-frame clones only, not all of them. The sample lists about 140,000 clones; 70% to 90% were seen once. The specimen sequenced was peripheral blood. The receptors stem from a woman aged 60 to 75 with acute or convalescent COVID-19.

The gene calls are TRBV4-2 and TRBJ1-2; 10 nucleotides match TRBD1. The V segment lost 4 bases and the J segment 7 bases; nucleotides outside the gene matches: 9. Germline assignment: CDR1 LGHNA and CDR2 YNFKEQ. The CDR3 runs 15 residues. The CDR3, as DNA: TGTGCCAGCAGCCTAGACGGACAGGGGGATTCTGGCTACACCTTC. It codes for CASSLDGQGDSGYTF.

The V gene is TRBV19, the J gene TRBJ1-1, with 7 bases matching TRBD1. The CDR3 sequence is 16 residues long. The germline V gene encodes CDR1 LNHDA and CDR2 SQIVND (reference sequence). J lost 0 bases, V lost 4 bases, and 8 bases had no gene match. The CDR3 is CASSTLRQGVNTEAFF. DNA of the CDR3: TGTGCCAGTAGTACCCTTAGACAGGGAGTGAACACTGAAGCTTTCTTT.

The CDR3 coding sequence is TGTGCCAGCAGCGGGCAGGGCTCTGGAAACACCATATATTTT. Protein: CASSGQGSGNTIYF. The V and J genes are TRBV9 and TRBJ1-3; tentative D call: TRBD1 (5 bases). This CDR3 has 14 residues. Germline CDR1 is SGDLS and CDR2 is YYNGEE. The V gene lost 3 bases and the J gene lost 0 bases, with 7 bases spanning the gap. Full variable domain (rest looked up from reference TRBV9 and TRBJ1-3): DSGVTQTPKHLITATGQRVTLRCSPRSGDLSVYWYQQSLDQGLQFLIQYYNGEERAKGNILERFSAQQFPDLHSELNLSSLELGDSALYFCASSGQGSGNTIYFGEGSWLTVV.

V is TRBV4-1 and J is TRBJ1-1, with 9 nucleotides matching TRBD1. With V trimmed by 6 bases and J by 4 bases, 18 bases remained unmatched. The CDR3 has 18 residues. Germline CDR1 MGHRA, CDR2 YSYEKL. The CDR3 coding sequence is TGCGCCAGCAGTACAATTACAGGGGGCGTTGGATTTCGCACTGAAGCTTTCTTT. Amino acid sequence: CASSTITGGVGFRTEAFF.

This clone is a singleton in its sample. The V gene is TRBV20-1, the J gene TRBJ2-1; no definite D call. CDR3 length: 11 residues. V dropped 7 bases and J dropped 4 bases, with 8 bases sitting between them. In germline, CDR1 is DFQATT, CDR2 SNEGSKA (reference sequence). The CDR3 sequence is CSEATYNEQFF. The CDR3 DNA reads TGCAGTGAAGCGACTTACAATGAGCAGTTCTTC.

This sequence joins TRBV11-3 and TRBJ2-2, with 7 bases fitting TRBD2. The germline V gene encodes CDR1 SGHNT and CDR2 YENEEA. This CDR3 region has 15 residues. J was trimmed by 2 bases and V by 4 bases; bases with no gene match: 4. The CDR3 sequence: CASSSGLVNTGELFF. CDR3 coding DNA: TGTGCCAGCAGCTCCGGACTAGTAAACACCGGGGAGCTGTTTTTT.

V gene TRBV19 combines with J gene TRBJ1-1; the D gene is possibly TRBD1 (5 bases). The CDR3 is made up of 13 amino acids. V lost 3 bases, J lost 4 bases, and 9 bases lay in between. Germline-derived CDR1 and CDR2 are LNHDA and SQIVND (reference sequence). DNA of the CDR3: TGTGCCAGTAGTATCACGGGGGGCACTGAAGCTTTCTTT. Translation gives CASSITGGTEAFF.

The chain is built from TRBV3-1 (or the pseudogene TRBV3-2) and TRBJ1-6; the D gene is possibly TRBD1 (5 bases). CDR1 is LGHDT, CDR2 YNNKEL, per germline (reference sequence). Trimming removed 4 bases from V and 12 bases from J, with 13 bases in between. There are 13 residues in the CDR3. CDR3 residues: CASSPAGDLPLHF. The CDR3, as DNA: TGTGCCAGCAGCCCCGCGGGGGACCTACCCCTCCACTTT.

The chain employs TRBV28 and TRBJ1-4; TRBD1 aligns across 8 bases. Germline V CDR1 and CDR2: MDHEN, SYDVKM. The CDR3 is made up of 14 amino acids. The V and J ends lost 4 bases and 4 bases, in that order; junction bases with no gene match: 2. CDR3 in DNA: TGTGCCAGCAGTTACAGGGGGGTTAATGAAAAACTGTTTTTT. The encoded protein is CASSYRGVNEKLFF.

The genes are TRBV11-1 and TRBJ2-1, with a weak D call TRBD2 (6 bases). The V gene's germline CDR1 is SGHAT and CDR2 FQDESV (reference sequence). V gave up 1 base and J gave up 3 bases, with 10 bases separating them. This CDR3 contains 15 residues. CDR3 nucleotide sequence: TGTGCCAGCAGCTTAGTCGGGGGAGACTACAATGAGCAGTTCTTC. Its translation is CASSLVGGDYNEQFF. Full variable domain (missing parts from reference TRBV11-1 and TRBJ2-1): EAEVAQSPRYKITEKSQAVAFWCDPISGHATLYWYRQILGQGPELLVQFQDESVVDDSQLPKDRFSAERLKGVDSTLKIQPAELGDSAMYLCASSLVGGDYNEQFFGPGTRLTVL.

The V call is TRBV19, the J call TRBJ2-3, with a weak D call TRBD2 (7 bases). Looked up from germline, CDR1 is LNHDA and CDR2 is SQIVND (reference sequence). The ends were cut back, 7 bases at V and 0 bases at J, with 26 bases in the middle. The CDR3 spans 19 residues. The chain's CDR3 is CASTPRYAGALSSTDTQYF. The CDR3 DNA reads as TGTGCCAGTACCCCCCGGTATGCGGGGGCCCTTTCGAGCACAGATACGCAGTATTTT.

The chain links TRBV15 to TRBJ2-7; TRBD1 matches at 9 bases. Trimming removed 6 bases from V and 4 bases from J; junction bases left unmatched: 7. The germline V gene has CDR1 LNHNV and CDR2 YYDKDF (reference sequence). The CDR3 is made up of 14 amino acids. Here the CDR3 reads CATRGGQGRYEQYF. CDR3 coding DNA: TGTGCCACCAGGGGGGGACAGGGACGGTACGAGCAGTACTTC.

Here the CDR3 DNA reads TGTGCCAGCAGTTTAACCGTGGCTGCTAACACTGAAGCTTTCTTT. This codes for CASSLTVAANTEAFF. The chain links TRBV27 to TRBJ1-1; D gene ambiguous. The CDR3 totals 15 residues. V was cut by 2 bases and J by 2 bases, with 12 bases left in between. Germline CDR1 reads MNHEY; CDR2 reads SMNVEV (reference sequence).

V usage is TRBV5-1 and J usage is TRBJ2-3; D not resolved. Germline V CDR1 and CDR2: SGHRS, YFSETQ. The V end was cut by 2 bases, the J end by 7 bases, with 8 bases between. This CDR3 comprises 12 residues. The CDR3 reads CASSFEVNTQYF. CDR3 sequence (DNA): TGCGCCAGCAGCTTCGAGGTAAATACGCAGTATTTT.

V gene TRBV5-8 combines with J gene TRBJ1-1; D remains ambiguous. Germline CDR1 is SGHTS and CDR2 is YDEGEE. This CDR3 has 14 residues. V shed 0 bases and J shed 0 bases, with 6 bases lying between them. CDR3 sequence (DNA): TGTGCCAGCAGCTTGGGAGCTATGAACACTGAAGCTTTCTTT. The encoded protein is CASSLGAMNTEAFF.

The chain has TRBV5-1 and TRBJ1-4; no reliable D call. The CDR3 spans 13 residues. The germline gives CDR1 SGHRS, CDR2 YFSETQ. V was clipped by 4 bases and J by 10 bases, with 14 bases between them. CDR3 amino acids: CASSQRDIGKLFF. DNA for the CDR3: TGCGCCAGCAGCCAGCGGGATATAGGAAAACTGTTTTTT.

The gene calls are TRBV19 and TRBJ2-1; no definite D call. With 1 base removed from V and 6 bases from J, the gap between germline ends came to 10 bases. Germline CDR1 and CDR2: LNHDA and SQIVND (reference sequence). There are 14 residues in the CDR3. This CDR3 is CASSIVGSGNEQFF. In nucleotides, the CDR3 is TGTGCCAGTAGTATAGTCGGATCAGGCAATGAGCAGTTCTTC.

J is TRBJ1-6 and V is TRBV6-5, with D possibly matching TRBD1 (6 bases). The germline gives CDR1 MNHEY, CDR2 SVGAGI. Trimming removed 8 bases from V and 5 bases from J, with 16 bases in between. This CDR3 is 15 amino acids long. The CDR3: CASRSGTYDNSPLHF. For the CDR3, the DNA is TGTGCCAGCCGTTCGGGGACATATGATAATTCACCCCTCCACTTT.

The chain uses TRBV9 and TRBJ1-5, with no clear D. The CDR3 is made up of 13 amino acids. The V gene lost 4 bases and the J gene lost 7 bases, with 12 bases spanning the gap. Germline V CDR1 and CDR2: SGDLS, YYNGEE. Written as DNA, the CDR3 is TGTGCCAGCAGCCCCGGCACCGGGCAGCCCCAGCATTTT. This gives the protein CASSPGTGQPQHF.

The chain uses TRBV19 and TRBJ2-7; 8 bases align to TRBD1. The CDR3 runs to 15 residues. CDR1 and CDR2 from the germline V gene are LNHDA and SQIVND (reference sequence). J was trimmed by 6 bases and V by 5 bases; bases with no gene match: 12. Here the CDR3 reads CASSGIRGLPLEQYF. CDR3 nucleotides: TGTGCCAGTAGTGGGATCAGGGGGCTCCCCCTCGAGCAGTACTTC.

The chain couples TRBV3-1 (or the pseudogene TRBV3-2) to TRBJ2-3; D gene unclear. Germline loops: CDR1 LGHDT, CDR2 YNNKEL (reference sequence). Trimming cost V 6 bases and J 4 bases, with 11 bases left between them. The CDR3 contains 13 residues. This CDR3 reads CASSSTWPDTQYF. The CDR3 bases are TGTGCCAGCAGTTCCACCTGGCCAGATACGCAGTATTTT.

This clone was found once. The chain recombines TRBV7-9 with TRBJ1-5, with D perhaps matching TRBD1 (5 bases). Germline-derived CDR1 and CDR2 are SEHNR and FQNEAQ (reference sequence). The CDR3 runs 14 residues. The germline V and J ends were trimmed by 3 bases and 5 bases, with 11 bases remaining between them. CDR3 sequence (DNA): TGTGCCAGCAGCTTTGGGGCTGTAGATCAGCCCCAGCATTTT. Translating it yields CASSFGAVDQPQHF.

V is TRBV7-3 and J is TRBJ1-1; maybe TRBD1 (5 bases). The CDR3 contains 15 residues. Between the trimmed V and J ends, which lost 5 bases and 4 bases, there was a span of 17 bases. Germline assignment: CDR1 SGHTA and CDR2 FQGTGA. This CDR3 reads CASSLGGGMSTEAFF. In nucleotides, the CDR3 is TGTGCCAGCAGCCTCGGTGGGGGGATGAGCACTGAAGCTTTCTTT. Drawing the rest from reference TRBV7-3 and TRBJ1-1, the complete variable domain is GAGVSQTPSNKVTEKGKYVELRCDPISGHTALYWYRQSLGQGPEFLIYFQGTGAADDSGLPNDRFFAVRPEGSVSTLKIQRTERGDSAVYLCASSLGGGMSTEAFFGQGTRLTVV.

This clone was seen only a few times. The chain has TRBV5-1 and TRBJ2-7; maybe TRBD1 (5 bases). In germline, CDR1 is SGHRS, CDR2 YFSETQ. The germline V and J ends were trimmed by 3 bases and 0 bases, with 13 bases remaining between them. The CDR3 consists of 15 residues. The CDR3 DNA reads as TGCGCCAGCAGCTCGTTGAGGACACCCTCCTACGAGCAGTACTTC. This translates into CASSSLRTPSYEQYF.

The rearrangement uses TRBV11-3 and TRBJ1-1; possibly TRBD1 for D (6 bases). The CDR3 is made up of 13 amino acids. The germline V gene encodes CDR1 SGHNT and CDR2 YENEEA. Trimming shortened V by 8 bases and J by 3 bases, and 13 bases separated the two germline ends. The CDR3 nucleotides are TGTGCCAGCGGTCGGGGGGCGCACACTGAAGCTTTCTTT. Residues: CASGRGAHTEAFF.

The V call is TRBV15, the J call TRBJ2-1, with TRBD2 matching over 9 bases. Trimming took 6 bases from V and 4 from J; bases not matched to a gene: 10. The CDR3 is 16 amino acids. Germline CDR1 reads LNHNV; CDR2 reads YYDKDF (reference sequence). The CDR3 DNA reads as TGTGCCACCAGTCGGCGGGGGGGCTTACGGTACAATGAGCAGTTCTTC. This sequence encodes CATSRRGGLRYNEQFF.

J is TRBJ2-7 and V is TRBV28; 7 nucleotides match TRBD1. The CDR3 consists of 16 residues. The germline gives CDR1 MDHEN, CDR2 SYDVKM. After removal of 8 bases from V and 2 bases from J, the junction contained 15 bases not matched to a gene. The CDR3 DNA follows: TGTGCCAGCTCCCCGGGACCCGGCCAGGGGGCCTACGAGCAGTACTTC. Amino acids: CASSPGPGQGAYEQYF.

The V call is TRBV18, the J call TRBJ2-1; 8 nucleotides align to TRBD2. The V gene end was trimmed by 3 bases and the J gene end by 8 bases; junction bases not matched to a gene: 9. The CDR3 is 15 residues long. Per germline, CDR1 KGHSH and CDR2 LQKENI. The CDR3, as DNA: TGTGCCAGCTCACCCCGGGACGGGGGGGGATATGAGCAGTTCTTC. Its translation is CASSPRDGGGYEQFF.